These 9 T cell receptor beta chains came from one sample sequenced in a study of blood T cell repertoires in COVID-19. Here immunoSEQ multiplex PCR was the method, and the copy in TCRdb shows in-frame clones only, minus some. The data hold 310,000 or so clones, with about 85% observed a single time. Sequenced material: peripheral blood. Source of these receptors: a woman aged 45-60 years who had recovered from COVID-19.

The chain couples TRBV19 to TRBJ2-7; TRBD2 aligns across 7 bases. V gave up 3 bases and J gave up 0 bases; unmatched junction bases: 8. Germline lookup yields CDR1 LNHDA and CDR2 SQIVND (reference sequence). CDR3 length: 16 amino acids. The CDR3 loop reads CASSILGTTYSYEQYF. CDR3 bases: TGTGCCAGTAGTATCTTGGGGACTACTTACTCCTACGAGCAGTACTTC.

The chain has TRBV27 and TRBJ1-1, with 9 bases lining up with TRBD1. Germline V gene data show CDR1 as MNHEY and CDR2 as SMNVEV (reference sequence). The CDR3 covers 13 residues. V dropped 6 bases and J dropped 6; count of bases not matched to a gene: 5. This CDR3 is CASRPGQGAEAFF. CDR3 sequence (DNA): TGTGCCAGCAGACCGGGACAGGGCGCTGAAGCTTTCTTT.

The genes are TRBV13 and TRBJ2-1, with 12 bases identical to TRBD2. This CDR3 region has 17 residues. J lost 1 base, V lost 5 bases, and 6 bases had no gene match. Per germline, CDR1 PRHDT and CDR2 FYEKMQ (reference sequence). This CDR3 is CASSLWTSGVSYNEQFF. The CDR3 DNA reads as TGTGCCAGCAGCCTCTGGACTAGCGGGGTTTCCTACAATGAGCAGTTCTTC. Based on the CDR3 plus reference TRBV13 and TRBJ2-1, the full variable domain is AAGVIQSPRHLIKEKRETATLKCYPIPRHDTVYWYQQGPGQDPQFLISFYEKMQSDKGSIPDRFSAQQFSDYHSELNMSSLELGDSALYFCASSLWTSGVSYNEQFFGPGTRLTVL.

CDR3: CASTGAVFVQYF. In DNA, the CDR3 is TGTGCCAGCACAGGGGCGGTCTTCGTGCAGTACTTC. This chain links TRBV2 with TRBJ2-7, with D possibly TRBD1 on 6 matching bases. The V end lost 7 bases, the J end lost 9 bases, and 16 bases lay between the germline ends. CDR1 SNHLY and CDR2 FYNNEI come from the germline V gene. There are 12 residues in the CDR3.

This chain uses TRBV5-1 with TRBJ2-5; 12 positions agree with TRBD1. This CDR3 has 17 residues. The J segment lost 5 bases and the V segment lost 4 bases, leaving 12 bases of the junction unmatched. The germline CDR1 and CDR2 sequences are SGHRS and YFSETQ. The CDR3 DNA is TGCGCCAGCAGCCCATCACCGGGACAGGGGGCGAGGGAGACCCAGTACTTC. Translating it yields CASSPSPGQGARETQYF.

The genes are TRBV4-2 and TRBJ1-1; 8 bases are a match to TRBD1. V shed 4 bases, J shed 1 base, and the junction held 8 bases outside the gene matches. CDR3 size: 16 residues. The germline CDR1 and CDR2 sequences are LGHNA and YNFKEQ. CDR3 protein: CASSRRTGWGNTEAFF. CDR3 coding DNA: TGTGCCAGCAGCCGTAGGACAGGGTGGGGGAACACTGAAGCTTTCTTT.

The chain links TRBV30 to TRBJ1-5; 9 bases are a match to TRBD1. The germline V gene encodes CDR1 GTSNPN and CDR2 SVGIG (reference sequence). The CDR3 is 18 amino acids. The junction had 13 bases not matched to a gene; V was cut back by 1 base and J by 3 bases. CDR3 nucleotide sequence: TGTGCCTGGAGTGGGGGGACAGGGCTTGTCGACTACAATCAGCCCCAGCATTTT. The encoded protein is CAWSGGTGLVDYNQPQHF.

The rearrangement links TRBV5-1 to TRBJ1-6, with TRBD1 identical over 10 bases. Germline CDR1 SGHRS, CDR2 YFSETQ. V shed 4 bases and J 7 bases; nucleotides not matched to a gene: 8. There are 16 residues in the CDR3. The CDR3 sequence: CASSPGQGMRNSPLHF. CDR3 in DNA: TGCGCCAGCAGCCCGGGACAGGGGATGAGAAATTCACCCCTCCACTTT.

The chain recombines TRBV6-2 or TRBV6-3 with TRBJ2-3; D may be TRBD2 (6 bases). Germline CDR1 reads MNHEY; CDR2 reads SVGEGT. V was trimmed by 2 bases and J by 2 bases, leaving 8 bases between them. The CDR3 is 14 residues long. As DNA, the CDR3 is TGTGCCAGCAGTTACCTAGCGATCACAGATACGCAGTATTTT. Its protein is CASSYLAITDTQYF.